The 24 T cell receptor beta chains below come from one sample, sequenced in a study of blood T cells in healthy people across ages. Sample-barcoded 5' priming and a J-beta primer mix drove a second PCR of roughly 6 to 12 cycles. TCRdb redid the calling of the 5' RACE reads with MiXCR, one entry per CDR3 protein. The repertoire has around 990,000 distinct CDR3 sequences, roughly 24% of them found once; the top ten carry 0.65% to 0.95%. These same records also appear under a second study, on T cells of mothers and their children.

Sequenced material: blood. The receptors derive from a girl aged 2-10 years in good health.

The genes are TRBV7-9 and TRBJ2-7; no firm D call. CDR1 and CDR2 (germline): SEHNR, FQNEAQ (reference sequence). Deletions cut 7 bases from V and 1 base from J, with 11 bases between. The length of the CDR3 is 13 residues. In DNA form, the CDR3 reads TGTGCCAGCACCCTGGAGCAATCCTACGAGCAGTACTTC. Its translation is CASTLEQSYEQYF.

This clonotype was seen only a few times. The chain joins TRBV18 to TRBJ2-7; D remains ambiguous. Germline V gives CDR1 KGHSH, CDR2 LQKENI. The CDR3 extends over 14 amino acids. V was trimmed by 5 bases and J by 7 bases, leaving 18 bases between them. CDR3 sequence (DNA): TGTGCCAGCTCAAGCGACGGTAGAGCACGGGAGCAGTACTTC. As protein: CASSSDGRAREQYF.

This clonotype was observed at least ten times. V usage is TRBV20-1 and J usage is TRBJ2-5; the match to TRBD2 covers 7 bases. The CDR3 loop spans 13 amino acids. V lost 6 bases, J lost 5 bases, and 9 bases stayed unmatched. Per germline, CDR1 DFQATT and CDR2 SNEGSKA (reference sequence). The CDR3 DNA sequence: TGCAGTGCGCGGACTAGTGGGAGGGAGACCCAGTACTTC. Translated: CSARTSGRETQYF.

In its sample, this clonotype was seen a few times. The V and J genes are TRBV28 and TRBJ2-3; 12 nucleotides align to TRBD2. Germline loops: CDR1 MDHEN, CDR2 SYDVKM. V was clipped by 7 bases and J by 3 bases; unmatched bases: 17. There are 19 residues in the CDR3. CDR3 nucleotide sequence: TGTGCCAGCAACACCTTACCGACTAGCGGGAGACTTTTTACAGATACGCAGTATTTT. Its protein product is CASNTLPTSGRLFTDTQYF.

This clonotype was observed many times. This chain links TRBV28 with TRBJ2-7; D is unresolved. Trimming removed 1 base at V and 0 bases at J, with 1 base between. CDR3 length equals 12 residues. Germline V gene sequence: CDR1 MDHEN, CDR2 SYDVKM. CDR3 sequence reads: CASSLFSYEQYF. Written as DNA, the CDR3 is TGTGCCAGCAGTTTATTCTCCTACGAGCAGTACTTC.

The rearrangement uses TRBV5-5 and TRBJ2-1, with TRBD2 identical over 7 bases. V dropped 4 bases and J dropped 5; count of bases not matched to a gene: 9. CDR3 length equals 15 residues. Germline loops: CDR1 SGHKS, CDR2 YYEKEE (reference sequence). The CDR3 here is CASSPKAGINNEQFF. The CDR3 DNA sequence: TGTGCCAGCAGCCCGAAAGCGGGAATAAACAATGAGCAGTTCTTC.

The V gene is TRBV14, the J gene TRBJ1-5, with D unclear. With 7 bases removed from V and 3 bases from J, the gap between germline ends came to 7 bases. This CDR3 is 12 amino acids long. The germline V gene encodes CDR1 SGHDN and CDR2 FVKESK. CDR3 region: CASTPINQPQHF. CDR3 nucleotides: TGTGCCAGCACCCCAATCAATCAGCCCCAGCATTTT.

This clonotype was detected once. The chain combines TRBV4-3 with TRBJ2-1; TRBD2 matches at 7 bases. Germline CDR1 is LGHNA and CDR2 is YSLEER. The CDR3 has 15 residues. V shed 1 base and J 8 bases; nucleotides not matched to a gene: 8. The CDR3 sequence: CASSQGPSGADEQFF. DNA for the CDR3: TGCGCCAGCAGCCAAGGTCCCAGCGGGGCCGATGAGCAGTTCTTC.

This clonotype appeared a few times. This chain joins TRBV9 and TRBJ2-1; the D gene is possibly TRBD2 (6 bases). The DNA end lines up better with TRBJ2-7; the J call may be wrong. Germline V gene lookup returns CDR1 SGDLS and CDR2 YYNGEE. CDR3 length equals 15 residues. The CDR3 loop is CASSGDAGLPYEQYF. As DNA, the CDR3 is TGTGCCAGCAGCGGGGACGCGGGACTCCCCTACGAGCAGTACTTC.

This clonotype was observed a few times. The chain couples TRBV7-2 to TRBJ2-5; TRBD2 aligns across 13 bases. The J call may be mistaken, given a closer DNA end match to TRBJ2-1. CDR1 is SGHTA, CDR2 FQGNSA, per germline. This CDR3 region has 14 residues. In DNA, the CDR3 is TGTGCCAGCAGCTTAACTAGCGGGGGGGATGAGCAGTTCTTC. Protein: CASSLTSGGDEQFF.

The CDR3 protein is CASSLWRATNEKLFF. CDR3 in DNA: TGTGCCAGCAGTTTATGGAGGGCAACTAATGAAAAACTGTTTTTT. The chain carries TRBV27 and TRBJ1-4; D is uncertain. V gave up 1 base and J gave up 0 bases, with 6 bases separating them. CDR3 length: 15 residues. Per germline, CDR1 MNHEY and CDR2 SMNVEV (reference sequence).

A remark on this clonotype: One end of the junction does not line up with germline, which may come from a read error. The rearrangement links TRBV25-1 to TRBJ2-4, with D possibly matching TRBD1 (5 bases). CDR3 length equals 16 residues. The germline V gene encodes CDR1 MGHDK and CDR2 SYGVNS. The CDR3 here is CANSEFSTVGFNIQYF. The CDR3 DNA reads TGTGCCAACAGTGAATTTTCGACAGTCGGTTTTAACATTCAGTACTTC.

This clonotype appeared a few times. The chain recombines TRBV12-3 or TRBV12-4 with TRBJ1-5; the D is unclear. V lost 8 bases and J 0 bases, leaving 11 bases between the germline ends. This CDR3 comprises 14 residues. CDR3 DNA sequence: TGTGCCAGCTGCCTACATAGTAGCAATCAGCCCCAGCATTTT. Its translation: CASCLHSSNQPQHF.

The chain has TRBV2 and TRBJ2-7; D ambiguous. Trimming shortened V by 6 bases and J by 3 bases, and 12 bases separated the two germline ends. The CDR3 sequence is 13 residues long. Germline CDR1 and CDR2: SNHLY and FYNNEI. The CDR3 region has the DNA TGTGCCAGCAGGCCGCTAGGAGTCTACGAGCAGTACTTC. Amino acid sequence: CASRPLGVYEQYF. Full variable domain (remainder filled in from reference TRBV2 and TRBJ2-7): EPEVTQTPSHQVTQMGQEVILRCVPISNHLYFYWYRQILGQKVEFLVSFYNNEISEKSEIFDDQFSVERPDGSNFTLKIRSTKLEDSAMYFCASRPLGVYEQYFGPGTRLTVT.

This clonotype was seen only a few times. CDR3 sequence reads: CASSQVAGGLAKNIQYF. The CDR3, as DNA: TGTGCCAGCAGCCAAGTGGCCGGGGGGCTGGCCAAAAACATTCAGTACTTC. The chain links TRBV3-1 to TRBJ2-4, with D possibly being TRBD2 (7 bases). The germline CDR1 and CDR2 sequences are LGHDT and YNNKEL (reference sequence). CDR3 length equals 17 residues. V was cut by 1 base and J by 1 base, with 14 bases left in between.

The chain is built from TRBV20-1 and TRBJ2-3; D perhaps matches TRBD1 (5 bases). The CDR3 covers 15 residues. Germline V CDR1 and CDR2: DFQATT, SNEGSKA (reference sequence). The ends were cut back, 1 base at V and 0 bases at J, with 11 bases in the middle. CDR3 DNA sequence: TGCAGTGCTAGAGTTCCCAGGGCTAGCACAGATACGCAGTATTTT. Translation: CSARVPRASTDTQYF.

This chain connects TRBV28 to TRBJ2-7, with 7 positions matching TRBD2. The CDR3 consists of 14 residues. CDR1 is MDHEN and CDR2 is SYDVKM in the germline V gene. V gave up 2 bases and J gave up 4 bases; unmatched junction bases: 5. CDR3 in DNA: TGTGCCAGCAGTTTACGGTGGGAGGGATACGAGCAGTACTTC. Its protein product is CASSLRWEGYEQYF. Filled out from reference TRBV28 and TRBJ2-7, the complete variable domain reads DVKVTQSSRYLVKRTGEKVFLECVQDMDHENMFWYRQDPGLGLRLIYFSYDVKMKEKGDIPEGYSVSREKKERFSLILESASTNQTSMYLCASSLRWEGYEQYFGPGTRLTVT.

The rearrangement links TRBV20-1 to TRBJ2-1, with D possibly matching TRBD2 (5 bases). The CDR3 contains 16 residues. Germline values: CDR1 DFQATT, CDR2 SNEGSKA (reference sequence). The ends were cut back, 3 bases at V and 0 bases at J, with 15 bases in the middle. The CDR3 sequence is CSARFPAGSSYNEQFF. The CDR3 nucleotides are TGCAGTGCTAGGTTTCCTGCGGGTAGCTCCTACAATGAGCAGTTCTTC.

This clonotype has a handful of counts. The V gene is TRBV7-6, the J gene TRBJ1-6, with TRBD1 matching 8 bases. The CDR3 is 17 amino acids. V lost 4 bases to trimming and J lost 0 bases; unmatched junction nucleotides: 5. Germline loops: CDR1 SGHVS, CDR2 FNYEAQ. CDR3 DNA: TGTGCCAGCAGCTCAAGGACAGGGAGCTCCTATAATTCACCCCTCCACTTT. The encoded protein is CASSSRTGSSYNSPLHF.

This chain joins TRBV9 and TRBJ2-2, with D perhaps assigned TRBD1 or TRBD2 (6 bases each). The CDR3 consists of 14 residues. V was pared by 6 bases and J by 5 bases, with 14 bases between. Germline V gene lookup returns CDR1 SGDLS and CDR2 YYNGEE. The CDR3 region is CASTRLGGTGELFF. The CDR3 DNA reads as TGTGCCAGCACCCGACTAGGGGGAACCGGGGAGCTGTTTTTT.

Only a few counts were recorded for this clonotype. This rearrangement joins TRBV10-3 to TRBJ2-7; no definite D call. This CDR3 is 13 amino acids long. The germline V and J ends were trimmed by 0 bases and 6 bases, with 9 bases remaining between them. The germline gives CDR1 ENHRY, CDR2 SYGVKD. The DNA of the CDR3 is TGTGCCATCAGTGAGTCTCGGCAGTCCGAGCAGTACTTC. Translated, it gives CAISESRQSEQYF.

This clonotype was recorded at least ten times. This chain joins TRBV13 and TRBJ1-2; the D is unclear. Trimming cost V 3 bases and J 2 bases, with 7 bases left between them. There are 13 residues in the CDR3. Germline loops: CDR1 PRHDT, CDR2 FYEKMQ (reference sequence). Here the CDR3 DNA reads TGTGCCAGCAGCTTGGGAGAGAACTATGGCTACACCTTC. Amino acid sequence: CASSLGENYGYTF.

The CDR3 DNA reads TGTGCCAGCAGTGTTCGGGACTACACGGGAGTGGTAAATGAGCAGTTCTTC. It encodes CASSVRDYTGVVNEQFF. The rearrangement joins TRBV6-4 to TRBJ2-1; 7 bases are shared with TRBD2. V was pared by 4 bases and J by 7 bases, with 16 bases of the junction left unmatched. The germline CDR1 and CDR2 sequences are MRHNA and SNTAGT. The CDR3 has 17 residues.

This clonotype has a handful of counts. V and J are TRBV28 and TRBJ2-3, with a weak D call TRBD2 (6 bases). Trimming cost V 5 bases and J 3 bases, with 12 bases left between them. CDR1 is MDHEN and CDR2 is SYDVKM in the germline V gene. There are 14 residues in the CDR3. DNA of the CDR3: TGTGCCAGCAGTACTTCTCTAGCGACAGATACGCAGTATTTT. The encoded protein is CASSTSLATDTQYF.